The 3 T cell receptor beta chains listed next were all sequenced from one sample in a study of Ad26.COV2.S vaccination and SARS-CoV-2 variants. Treatment of the sample: 19 received Ad26.COV2.S at low or high dose, single or two shots; about five received placebo; per-sample allocation not given. Collection of the samples took place on day 63 after the first injection of vaccine or placebo. Here immunoSEQ multiplex PCR was the method, and the copy in TCRdb shows in-frame clones only, minus some. The table has around 400,000 clones, 90% seen once; the top ten hold roughly an eighth. Sequenced here: peripheral blood, sampled in a trial of Ad26.COV2.S vaccine versus placebo. Receptors were obtained from a person aged 18-65 years who received the Ad26.COV2.S COVID-19 vaccine or a placebo.

This clone showed up just once. The chain uses TRBV7-9 and TRBJ2-2; D uncertain. The CDR3 runs 14 residues. The V gene lost 5 bases and the J gene lost 3 bases, with 10 bases spanning the gap. Germline V gives CDR1 SEHNR, CDR2 FQNEAQ (reference sequence). CDR3 loop: CASSIGSHTGELFF. The CDR3 DNA sequence: TGTGCCAGCAGCATCGGGTCGCACACCGGGGAGCTGTTTTTT.

The J gene is TRBJ2-7, the V gene TRBV18, with 11 nucleotides matching TRBD1. The CDR3 sequence is 15 residues long. Trimming at V came to 2 bases and at J to 3 bases, leaving 3 bases not matched to a gene. Germline V lookup: CDR1 KGHSH, CDR2 LQKENI. The CDR3 is CASSPRGQGVYEQYF. DNA for the CDR3: TGTGCCAGCTCACCAAGGGGACAGGGGGTCTACGAGCAGTACTTC. The whole variable domain, filled in from reference TRBV18 and TRBJ2-7, reads NAGVMQNPRHLVRRRGQEARLRCSPMKGHSHVYWYRQLPEEGLKFMVYLQKENIIDESGMPKERFSAEFPKEGPSILRIQQVVRGDSAAYFCASSPRGQGVYEQYFGPGTRLTVT.

This chain links TRBV20-1 with TRBJ2-7, with 13 bases matching TRBD2. Trimming cost V 3 bases and J 7 bases; bases outside gene matches: 9. CDR1 and CDR2 from the germline V gene are DFQATT and SNEGSKA (reference sequence). The CDR3 spans 15 residues. The CDR3 nucleotides are TGCAGTGCTAGTGGCGTCGGACTAGCGGGAGTAGAGCAGTACTTC. This encodes CSASGVGLAGVEQYF.